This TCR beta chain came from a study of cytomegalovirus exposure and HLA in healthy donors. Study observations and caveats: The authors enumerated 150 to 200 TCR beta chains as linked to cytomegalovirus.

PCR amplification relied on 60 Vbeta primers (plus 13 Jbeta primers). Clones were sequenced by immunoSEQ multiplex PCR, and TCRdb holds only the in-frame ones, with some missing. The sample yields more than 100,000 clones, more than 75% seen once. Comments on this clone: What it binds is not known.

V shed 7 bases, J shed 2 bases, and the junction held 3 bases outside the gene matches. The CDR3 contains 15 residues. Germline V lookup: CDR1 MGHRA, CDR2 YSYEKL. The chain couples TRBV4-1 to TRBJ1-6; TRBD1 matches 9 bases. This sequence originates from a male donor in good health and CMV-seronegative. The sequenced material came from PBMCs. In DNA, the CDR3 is TGCGCCAGCAAACAGGGGGCACCCTATAATTCACCCCTCCACTTT. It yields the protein CASKQGAPYNSPLHF.